The T cell receptor (beta chain) described here comes from a study of shared clonotypes between healthy human individuals. Germline lookup yields CDR1 SSHAT and CDR2 FNYEAQ (reference sequence). The CDR3 runs 15 residues. Naive CD8 cells lacked CD45RO and underwent positive selection for CCR7, leaving out terminally differentiated effector memory CD45RA+ cells. Everyone who donated was a Caucasian adult who lived in Nashville, Tennessee. For each subset, genomic DNA was distributed in equal portions over several immunoSEQ plates. For sorted subsets, about 200 ng DNA per replicate equaled about 27,000 T cell genomes. TCRdb's copy holds only in-frame clones and misses some; the assay was immunoSEQ multiplex PCR. In the table there are 550,000 to 750,000 clones, under 95% of which are singletons. Study-wide results and caveats: Inspection by rarefaction showed sorted-subset sequencing to be incomplete despite large depth.

Points on this clone: Its antigen is still unknown. An end of the junction differs from the germline gene, which may be a read error.

The chain has TRBV7-7 and TRBJ2-5; 8 bases line up with TRBD2. This sequence was found in a man aged 25 to 40 in good health. The sequenced sample was naive CD8+ T cells sorted from blood. The CDR3 nucleotides read TGTGCTAGCAGCTTAGTGGCGGGGGGCGGTGAGACCCAGTACTTC. Protein sequence: CASSLVAGGGETQYF.